This T cell receptor (beta chain) was obtained from a study of T cell responses to AZD1222 COVID-19 vaccine. Profiling relied on immunoSEQ multiplex PCR, and the TCRdb table lists in-frame clones only, not all of them. This table holds 60,000 or so clones, around 80% found once. Study conclusions and caveats: The study identified only five to seven AZD1222 recipients as seropositive at baseline.

Worth noting for this clone: Antigen: not known.

This receptor was taken from an adult in good health. Specimen: peripheral blood, collected on day 0 of AZD1222 vaccination.

The CDR3 DNA is TGCGCCAGCAGCCAAGAAGGGGCCGGCCGGGGCCCGCAGGGCTACACCTTC. Its protein is CASSQEGAGRGPQGYTF. This chain joins TRBV4-1 and TRBJ1-2, with a weak D call TRBD1 (5 bases). V was shortened by 0 bases and J by 8 bases, with 22 bases between the two germline ends. The CDR3 loop spans 17 amino acids. The germline V gene encodes CDR1 MGHRA and CDR2 YSYEKL.